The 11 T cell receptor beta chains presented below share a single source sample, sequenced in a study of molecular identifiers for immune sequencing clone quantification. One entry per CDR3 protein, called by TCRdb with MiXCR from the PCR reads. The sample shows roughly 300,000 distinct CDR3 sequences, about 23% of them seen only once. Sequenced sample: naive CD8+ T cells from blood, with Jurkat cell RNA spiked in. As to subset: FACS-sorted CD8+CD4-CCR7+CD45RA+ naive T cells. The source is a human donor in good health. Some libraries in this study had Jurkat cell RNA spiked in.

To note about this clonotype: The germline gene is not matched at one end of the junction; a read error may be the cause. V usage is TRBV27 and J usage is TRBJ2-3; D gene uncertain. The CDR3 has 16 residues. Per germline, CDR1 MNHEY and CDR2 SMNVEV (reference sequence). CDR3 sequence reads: CASSLMTASPTDTRYF. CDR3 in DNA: TGTGCCAGCAGTTTAATGACGGCAAGCCCCACAGATACGCGGTATTTT.

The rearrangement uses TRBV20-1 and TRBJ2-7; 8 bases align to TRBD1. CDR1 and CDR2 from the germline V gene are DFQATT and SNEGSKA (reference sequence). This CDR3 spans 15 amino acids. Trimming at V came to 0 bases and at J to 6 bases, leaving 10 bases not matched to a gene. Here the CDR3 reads CSARDEIGQGAEQYF. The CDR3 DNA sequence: TGCAGTGCTAGAGATGAAATAGGACAGGGAGCCGAGCAGTACTTC.

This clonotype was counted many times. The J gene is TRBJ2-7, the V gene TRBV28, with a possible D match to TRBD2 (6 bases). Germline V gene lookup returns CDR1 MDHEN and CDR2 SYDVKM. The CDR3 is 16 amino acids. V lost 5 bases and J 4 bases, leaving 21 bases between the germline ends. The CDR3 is CASSQPTGGDWYEQYF. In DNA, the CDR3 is TGTGCCAGCAGTCAGCCCACAGGAGGGGATTGGTACGAGCAGTACTTC.

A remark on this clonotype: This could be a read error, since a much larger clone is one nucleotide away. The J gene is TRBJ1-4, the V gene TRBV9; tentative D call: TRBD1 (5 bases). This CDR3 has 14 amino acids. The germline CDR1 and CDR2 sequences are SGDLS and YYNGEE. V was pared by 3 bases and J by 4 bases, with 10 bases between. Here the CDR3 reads CASSGGDCNEKLFF. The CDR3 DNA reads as TGTGCCAGCAGCGGAGGGGACTGTAATGAAAAACTGTTTTTT.

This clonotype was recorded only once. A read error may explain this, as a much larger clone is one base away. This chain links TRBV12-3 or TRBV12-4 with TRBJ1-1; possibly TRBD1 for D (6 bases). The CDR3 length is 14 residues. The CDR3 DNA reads TGTGCCAGCAGCCCCGGGGGGCCCAGCGCTGAAGCTTCCTTT. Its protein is CASSPGGPSAEASF.

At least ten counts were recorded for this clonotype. CDR3 protein: CATSDQDRLNTGELFF. The DNA for the CDR3 is TGTGCCACCAGTGACCAGGACCGTCTGAACACCGGGGAGCTGTTTTTT. The rearrangement joins TRBV24-1 to TRBJ2-2; D not resolved. The CDR3 runs 16 residues. The V end was cut by 4 bases, the J end by 1 base, with 12 bases between. The germline gives CDR1 KGHDR, CDR2 SFDVKD.

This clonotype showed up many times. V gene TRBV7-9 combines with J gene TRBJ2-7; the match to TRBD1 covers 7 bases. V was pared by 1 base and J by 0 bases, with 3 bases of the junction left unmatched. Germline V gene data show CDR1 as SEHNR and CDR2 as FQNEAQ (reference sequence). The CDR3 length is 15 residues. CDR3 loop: CASSLDRGPSYEQYF. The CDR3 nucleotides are TGTGCCAGCAGCTTAGACAGGGGCCCCTCCTACGAGCAGTACTTC. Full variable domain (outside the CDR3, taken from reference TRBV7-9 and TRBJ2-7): DTGVSQNPRHKITKRGQNVTFRCDPISEHNRLYWYRQTLGQGPEFLTYFQNEAQLEKSRLLSDRFSAERPKGSFSTLEIQRTEQGDSAMYLCASSLDRGPSYEQYFGPGTRLTVT.

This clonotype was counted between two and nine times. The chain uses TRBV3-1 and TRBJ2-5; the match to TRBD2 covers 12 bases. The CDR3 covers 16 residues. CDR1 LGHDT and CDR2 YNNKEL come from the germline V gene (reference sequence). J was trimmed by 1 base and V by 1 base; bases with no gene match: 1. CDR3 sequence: CASSQGTSGTQETQYF. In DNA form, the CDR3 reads TGTGCCAGCAGCCAAGGGACTAGCGGGACCCAAGAGACCCAGTACTTC.

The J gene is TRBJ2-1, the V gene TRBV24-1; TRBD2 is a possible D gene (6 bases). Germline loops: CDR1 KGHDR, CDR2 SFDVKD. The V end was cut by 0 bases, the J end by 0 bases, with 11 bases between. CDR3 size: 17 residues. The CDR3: CATSDLDSGSSYNEQFF. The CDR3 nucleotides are TGTGCCACCAGTGATTTGGATAGCGGAAGCTCCTACAATGAGCAGTTCTTC.

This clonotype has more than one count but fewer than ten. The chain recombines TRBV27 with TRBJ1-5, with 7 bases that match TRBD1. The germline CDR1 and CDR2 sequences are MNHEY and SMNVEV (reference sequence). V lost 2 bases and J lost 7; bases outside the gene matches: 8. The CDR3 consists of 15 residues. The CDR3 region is CASSLNPQQGQPQHF. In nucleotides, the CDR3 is TGTGCCAGCAGTTTAAACCCCCAACAGGGGCAGCCCCAGCATTTT.

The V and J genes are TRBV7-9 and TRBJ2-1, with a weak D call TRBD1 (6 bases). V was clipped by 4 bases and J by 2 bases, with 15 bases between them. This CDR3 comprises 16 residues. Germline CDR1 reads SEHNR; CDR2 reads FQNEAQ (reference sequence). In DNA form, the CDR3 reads TGTGCCAGCAGCTGGGACATCCGTGGAGCCTACAATGAGCAGTTCTTC. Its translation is CASSWDIRGAYNEQFF.